One sample yielded the 20 T cell receptor beta chains listed below, sequenced in a study of blood T cells in healthy people across ages. For the second PCR, which ran for about 7 to 11 cycles, a sample-barcoded 5' primer and a J-beta primer mix were used. TCRdb independently ran MiXCR on the 5' RACE reads; one entry per CDR3 protein. The sample yields about 640,000 distinct CDR3 sequences, approximately 59% seen once. Sequencing was carried out using blood. The receptors here all came from a man in his 60s in good health.

This clonotype was counted a single time. The rearrangement uses TRBV6-5 and TRBJ1-6; 7 bases match TRBD1. The germline V gene has CDR1 MNHEY and CDR2 SVGAGI. The CDR3 is 16 residues long. The J segment lost 6 bases and the V segment lost 4 bases, leaving 9 bases of the junction unmatched. The CDR3 here is CASSSSTGVGNSPLHF. DNA of the CDR3: TGTGCCAGCAGTTCAAGCACAGGGGTTGGTAATTCACCCCTCCACTTT.

The chain recombines TRBV6-4 with TRBJ2-1; D is unclear. V was trimmed by 3 bases and J by 4 bases, leaving 13 bases between them. Germline V lookup: CDR1 MRHNA, CDR2 SNTAGT. The CDR3 runs 15 residues. In DNA, the CDR3 is TGTGCCAGCAGTGAACTTGGTGACACATACAATGAGCAGTTCTTC. Its protein product is CASSELGDTYNEQFF.

V and J are TRBV10-3 and TRBJ2-4, with a tentative D call TRBD2 (5 bases). The assigned J gene may be wrong: the sequence end matches TRBJ2-7 better. The CDR3 is 12 residues long. Germline values: CDR1 ENHRY, CDR2 SYGVKD. The CDR3 DNA sequence: TGTGCCATCAGTCCCGGGACCTACGAGCAGTACTTC. This codes for CAISPGTYEQYF.

This chain connects TRBV7-2 to TRBJ1-2; D is unclear. V was pared by 4 bases and J by 8 bases, with 17 bases between. CDR3 length equals 14 residues. The germline CDR1 and CDR2 sequences are SGHTA and FQGNSA. This CDR3 is CASSSSRRRPGYTF. CDR3 sequence (DNA): TGTGCCAGCAGCTCTTCGAGGAGGAGGCCCGGCTACACCTTC.

On this clonotype itself: A much larger clone lies a single base off, so this may be a read error. The chain employs TRBV10-3 and TRBJ2-7; D uncertain. TRBJ2-5 matches the DNA end more closely, so the J call is doubtful. The germline V gene has CDR1 ENHRY and CDR2 SYGVKD. This CDR3 region has 11 residues. The CDR3 nucleotides are TGTGCCATCAGTGAGGGAAAGACCCAGTACTTC. Translating gives CAISEGKTQYF.

The chain combines TRBV29-1 with TRBJ2-3, with unresolved D. There are 14 residues in the CDR3. Germline loops: CDR1 SQVTM, CDR2 ANQGSEA. The V gene lost 4 bases and the J gene lost 0 bases, with 11 bases spanning the gap. The CDR3 loop is CSVVPAFSTDTQYF. The CDR3 DNA reads as TGCAGCGTTGTCCCTGCCTTTAGCACAGATACGCAGTATTTT.

The sample holds a few counts of this clonotype. The chain has TRBV29-1 and TRBJ1-1; 8 nucleotides match TRBD1. Germline V gene data show CDR1 as SQVTM and CDR2 as ANQGSEA. V was pared by 7 bases and J by 1 base, with 2 bases of the junction left unmatched. The length of the CDR3 is 12 residues. CDR3 residues: CSGGQGNTEAFF. CDR3 DNA sequence: TGCAGCGGTGGACAGGGGAACACTGAAGCTTTCTTT. Looking up the rest from reference TRBV29-1 and TRBJ1-1 gives the full variable domain: SAVISQKPSRDICQRGTSLTIQCQVDSQVTMMFWYRQQPGQSLTLIATANQGSEATYESGFVIDKFPISRPNLTFSTLTVSNMSPEDSSIYLCSGGQGNTEAFFGQGTRLTVV.

This clonotype was counted between two and nine times. J is TRBJ2-4 and V is TRBV6-2 or TRBV6-3; the D is unclear. CDR1 and CDR2 (germline): MNHEY, SVGEGT. CDR3 length equals 16 residues. Trimming removed 3 bases at V and 2 bases at J, with 14 bases between. In DNA, the CDR3 is TGTGCCAGCAGTTATGGGTCCTTTGTGTCCAAAAACATTCAGTACTTC. Translated, it gives CASSYGSFVSKNIQYF.

This clonotype was counted ten times or more. The gene calls are TRBV25-1 and TRBJ1-1; D is unresolved. The germline V and J ends were trimmed by 5 bases and 0 bases, with 10 bases remaining between them. This CDR3 comprises 14 residues. CDR1 and CDR2 (germline): MGHDK, SYGVNS. CDR3 amino acids: CASSSRTLNTEAFF. In DNA form, the CDR3 reads TGTGCCAGCAGTTCAAGAACGTTGAACACTGAAGCTTTCTTT. The full variable domain, rest sourced from reference TRBV25-1 and TRBJ1-1, is EADIYQTPRYLVIGTGKKITLECSQTMGHDKMYWYQQDPGMELHLIHYSYGVNSTEKGDLSSESTVSRIRTEHFPLTLESARPSHTSQYLCASSSRTLNTEAFFGQGTRLTVV.

The chain links TRBV5-1 to TRBJ2-5; a weak D match, TRBD2 (5 bases). Germline V CDR1 and CDR2: SGHRS, YFSETQ. Trimming pared 3 bases from V and 4 bases from J, leaving 13 bases between. CDR3 length: 14 residues. The CDR3 spells CASSSNHEGETQYF. The CDR3 DNA reads TGCGCCAGCAGCTCTAATCACGAGGGAGAGACCCAGTACTTC.

The V gene is TRBV5-1, the J gene TRBJ1-1, with TRBD1 matching over 12 bases. The CDR3 extends over 14 amino acids. V was pared by 5 bases and J by 11 bases, with 10 bases of the junction left unmatched. Germline values: CDR1 SGHRS, CDR2 YFSETQ. This CDR3 reads CASSTGTGGVRAFF. CDR3 bases: TGCGCCAGCAGTACCGGGACAGGGGGCGTTCGGGCTTTCTTT.

The chain couples TRBV6-4 to TRBJ1-4, with D perhaps TRBD1 (5 bases). With 11 bases removed from V and 4 bases from J, the gap between germline ends came to 17 bases. This CDR3 comprises 14 residues. The germline gives CDR1 MRHNA, CDR2 SNTAGT. The CDR3 nucleotides read TGTGCCGGGGGGAGGGGATACAGTAATGAAAAACTGTTTTTT. This codes for CAGGRGYSNEKLFF.

J is TRBJ2-5 and V is TRBV5-6; 7 positions agree with TRBD1. V dropped 7 bases and J dropped 1; count of bases not matched to a gene: 13. CDR1 SGHDT and CDR2 YYEEEE come from the germline V gene. The CDR3 spans 16 residues. The CDR3 loop is CASGPRQGSPQETQYF. CDR3 coding DNA: TGTGCCAGCGGCCCCCGACAGGGAAGTCCCCAAGAGACCCAGTACTTC.

This chain joins TRBV7-2 and TRBJ1-2, with D possibly TRBD1 on 6 matching bases. This CDR3 is built from 13 residues. V was clipped by 2 bases and J by 5 bases, with 9 bases between them. Germline V gives CDR1 SGHTA, CDR2 FQGNSA. CDR3: CASSLLRGYGYTF. The CDR3 DNA reads as TGTGCCAGCAGCTTATTAAGGGGGTATGGCTACACCTTC.

The chain joins TRBV4-2 to TRBJ2-6, with D hard to call. Trimming pared 0 bases from V and 2 bases from J, leaving 8 bases between. CDR1 is LGHNA and CDR2 is YNFKEQ in the germline V gene. The CDR3 has 16 residues. The CDR3 sequence is CASSQEVGTGANVLTF. The CDR3, as DNA: TGTGCCAGCAGCCAAGAAGTGGGAACTGGGGCCAACGTCCTGACTTTC.

The V call is TRBV3-1, the J call TRBJ1-2; 10 bases fit TRBD1. The CDR3 loop spans 16 amino acids. CDR1 and CDR2 from the germline V gene are LGHDT and YNNKEL (reference sequence). The V segment lost 5 bases and the J segment 4 bases; nucleotides outside the gene matches: 10. CDR3 protein: CASSAQPGQGSYGYTF. In nucleotides, the CDR3 is TGTGCCAGCAGCGCACAGCCGGGACAGGGGTCCTATGGCTACACCTTC.

The V gene is TRBV20-1, the J gene TRBJ2-1, with 8 bases fitting TRBD1. The CDR3 loop spans 14 amino acids. The V segment lost 6 bases and the J segment 7 bases; nucleotides outside the gene matches: 11. In germline, CDR1 is DFQATT, CDR2 SNEGSKA (reference sequence). The chain's CDR3 is CSAISGQGANEQFF. In nucleotides, the CDR3 is TGCAGTGCCATATCCGGACAGGGAGCGAATGAGCAGTTCTTC.

This clonotype was observed a single time. It may be a read error: a sequence one base away is much more abundant. The chain combines TRBV7-2 with TRBJ2-3; 9 bases are a match to TRBD2. The germline V gene has CDR1 SGHTA and CDR2 FQGNSA. This CDR3 comprises 16 residues. The CDR3 coding sequence is TGTGCCAGCAGCTTAGAAGGGCGGGGGGGCACAGAGACGCAGTATTTT. Translation: CASSLEGRGGTETQYF.

The V and J genes are TRBV12-3 or TRBV12-4 and TRBJ2-4; the match to TRBD2 covers 7 bases. CDR3 size: 11 residues. After removal of 7 bases from V and 7 bases from J, the junction contained 1 base not matched to a gene. The CDR3 reads CASTGGNIQYF. CDR3 DNA: TGTGCCAGCACCGGGGGGAACATTCAGTACTTC.

This clonotype occurred a few times. The V call is TRBV12-3 or TRBV12-4, the J call TRBJ2-7, with a tentative D call TRBD1 (6 bases). CDR3 length: 13 residues. The germline V and J ends were trimmed by 4 bases and 7 bases, with 14 bases remaining between them. The CDR3 here is CASSYHQGSEQYF. The CDR3 nucleotides read TGTGCCAGCAGTTACCATCAGGGGAGTGAGCAGTACTTC.